One and the same sample provided the 12 T cell receptor beta chains below, sequenced in a study of CD8+CD57+ T cells in acquired aplastic anemia. The TCR beta profiling, which covered VDJ combination and CDR3 sequence, was carried out using genomic DNA as the template. TCRdb reprocessed the reads with MiXCR, giving one entry per CDR3 protein. The top ten hold 40% to 55% of the sample, which has 200,000 or so distinct CDR3 sequences, about three fifths seen once. The source material was sorted CD4+, CD8+, or CD8+CD57+ T cells (not recorded which) from PBMCs. The receptors stem from a human donor with severe aplastic anemia or a healthy control (not recorded which).

Points on this clonotype: Its ends do not fully match the called genes, so a read error is possible. This chain joins TRBV9 and TRBJ2-3; 8 nucleotides line up with TRBD2. The CDR3 runs 16 residues. Germline loops: CDR1 SGDLS, CDR2 YYNGEE. The CDR3 here is CVSSSGLVGPTDTQYF. DNA for the CDR3: TGTGTCAGCAGCTCGGGACTAGTGGGCCCAACAGATACGCAGTATTTT.

Here the CDR3 DNA reads TGTGCCAGAGGAGCGGGGGGAACTACCTACGAGCAGTACTTC. It specifies CARGAGGTTYEQYF. The chain is built from TRBV2 and TRBJ2-7; 9 bases agree with TRBD2. Losses at the gene ends were 9 bases for V and 2 bases for J; bases not matched to a gene: 8. Germline-derived CDR1 and CDR2 are SNHLY and FYNNEI. This CDR3 has 14 amino acids.

The chain links TRBV19 to TRBJ2-1; 14 bases line up with TRBD2. CDR3 length: 14 residues. Per the germline V gene, CDR1 is LNHDA and CDR2 is SQIVND (reference sequence). Trimming took 5 bases from V and 13 from J; bases not matched to a gene: 7. The chain's CDR3 is CASSGTSGGREQFF. The CDR3, as DNA: TGTGCCAGTAGTGGGACTAGCGGGGGAAGGGAACAGTTCTTC. Drawing the rest from reference TRBV19 and TRBJ2-1, the complete variable domain is DGGITQSPKYLFRKEGQNVTLSCEQNLNHDAMYWYRQDPGQGLRLIYYSQIVNDFQKGDIAEGYSVSREKKESFPLTVTSAQKNPTAFYLCASSGTSGGREQFFGPGTRLTVL.

The chain carries TRBV9 and TRBJ1-6, with D possibly TRBD1 on 5 matching bases. V shed 6 bases and J shed 6 bases, with 10 bases lying between them. CDR3 length equals 13 residues. Per germline, CDR1 SGDLS and CDR2 YYNGEE. The CDR3 region has the DNA TGTGCCAGCAACGACAGACCTAATTCACCCCTCCACTTT. Translation gives CASNDRPNSPLHF.

This clonotype was seen ten or more times. The V gene is TRBV29-1, the J gene TRBJ2-2; TRBD2 is a possible D gene (7 bases). V was clipped by 6 bases and J by 3 bases, with 14 bases between them. The germline CDR1 and CDR2 sequences are SQVTM and ANQGSEA. The CDR3 extends over 14 amino acids. The CDR3 spells CSVGGAPYTGELFF. In nucleotides, the CDR3 is TGCAGCGTGGGGGGGGCGCCTTACACCGGGGAGCTGTTTTTT.

J is TRBJ2-3 and V is TRBV5-4; no definite D call. Deletions cut 6 bases from V and 0 bases from J, with 11 bases between. The length of the CDR3 is 14 residues. Looked up from germline, CDR1 is SGHNT and CDR2 is YYREEE (reference sequence). In DNA, the CDR3 is TGTGCCAGCACCCCCTCCACTAGCACAGATACGCAGTATTTT. Translation: CASTPSTSTDTQYF.

The chain joins TRBV28 to TRBJ1-4; D not certain. Trimming left V 4 bases short and J 8 bases short, with 14 bases between. Germline CDR1 reads MDHEN; CDR2 reads SYDVKM. This CDR3 spans 14 amino acids. For the CDR3, the DNA is TGTGCCAGCAGTTCCATGGCAGGCGGGGAAAAACTGTTTTTT. This encodes CASSSMAGGEKLFF.

This sequence joins TRBV2 and TRBJ2-5; 8 positions match TRBD1. J gave up 9 bases and V 0 bases, and 9 bases lay outside the gene matches. The CDR3 is 15 residues long. Germline V gene lookup returns CDR1 SNHLY and CDR2 FYNNEI. In DNA form, the CDR3 reads TGTGCCAGCAGTGAAGCGCTTGGGGGGACAGGAGCCCAGTACTTC. This codes for CASSEALGGTGAQYF.

At least ten counts were recorded for this clonotype. V is TRBV30 and J is TRBJ1-1; the D gene is possibly TRBD1 (6 bases). The CDR3 contains 13 residues. Trimming took off 1 base at V and 3 bases at J, with 9 bases between the two ends. Germline V gives CDR1 GTSNPN, CDR2 SVGIG (reference sequence). CDR3 sequence reads: CAWSAQGHTEAFF. Here the CDR3 DNA reads TGTGCCTGGAGTGCACAGGGTCACACTGAAGCTTTCTTT. The full variable domain, completed using reference TRBV30 and TRBJ1-1, is SQTIHQWPATLVQPVGSPLSLECTVEGTSNPNLYWYRQAAGRGLQLLFYSVGIGQISSEVPQNLSASRPQDRQFILSSKKLLLSDSGFYLCAWSAQGHTEAFFGQGTRLTVV.

This sequence joins TRBV9 and TRBJ1-1, with D unresolved. Trimming cost V 1 base and J 3 bases, with 10 bases left between them. The CDR3 spans 14 residues. The germline V gene has CDR1 SGDLS and CDR2 YYNGEE. The CDR3 coding sequence is TGTGCCAGCAGCGTATCTATCTCTGACACTGAAGCTTTCTTT. Translating it yields CASSVSISDTEAFF.

The DNA for the CDR3 is TGTGCCACCAGTGATGTGGCTAGCGTCACAGATACGCAGTATTTT. It encodes CATSDVASVTDTQYF. The chain carries TRBV24-1 and TRBJ2-3, with TRBD2 as a possible D gene (6 bases). Trimming shortened V by 3 bases and J by 2 bases, and 11 bases separated the two germline ends. The CDR3 runs 15 residues. Per germline, CDR1 KGHDR and CDR2 SFDVKD.

V usage is TRBV30 and J usage is TRBJ1-1; possible D gene TRBD1, 5 bases. The germline CDR1 and CDR2 sequences are GTSNPN and SVGIG (reference sequence). The CDR3 runs to 15 residues. Trimming stripped 2 bases from V and 4 bases from J, with 17 bases between. The CDR3, as DNA: TGTGCCTGGAGTACCGGGGTCATTCAGGGCACTGAAGCTTTCTTT. Protein product: CAWSTGVIQGTEAFF.